There are many counts of the clone carrying this T cell receptor (beta chain). Its matching antigen is unknown. The data are from a study of breast tumors, draining lymph nodes, adjacent tissues. Notes on the study in general: Tumor repertoires ranked between lymph nodes and nontumor tissue in diversity, with V and J gene preferences. The lymph node origin of tumor T cells was framed as consistent with a hypothesis, not demonstrated.

Using its own MiXCR run on the multiplex PCR reads, TCRdb lists one record per CDR3 protein. This sample has under 20,000 distinct CDR3 sequences, with over 40% found just once. There are 15 residues in the CDR3. From germline, CDR1 is ENHRY and CDR2 SYGVKD. The V gene end was trimmed by 3 bases and the J gene end by 8 bases; junction bases not matched to a gene: 10. Specimen: breast tumor tissue. This chain connects TRBV10-3 to TRBJ2-1, with 7 bases matching TRBD1. This receptor was taken from a female donor with breast cancer. Some clones in this sample may be carry-over from other donors' samples. The DNA for the CDR3 is TGTGCCATCAGTGAAGGGGACAGAACAGACGATGAGCAGTTCTTC. Its translation: CAISEGDRTDDEQFF.